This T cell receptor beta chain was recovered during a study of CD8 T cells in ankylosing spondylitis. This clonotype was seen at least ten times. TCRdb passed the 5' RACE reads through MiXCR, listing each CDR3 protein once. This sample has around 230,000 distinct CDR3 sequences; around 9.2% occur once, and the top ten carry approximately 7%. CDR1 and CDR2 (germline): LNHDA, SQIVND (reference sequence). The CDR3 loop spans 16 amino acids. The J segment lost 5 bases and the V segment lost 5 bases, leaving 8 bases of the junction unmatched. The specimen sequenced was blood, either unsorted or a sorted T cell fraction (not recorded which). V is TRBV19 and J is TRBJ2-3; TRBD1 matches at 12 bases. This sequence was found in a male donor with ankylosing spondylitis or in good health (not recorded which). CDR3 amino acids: CASSRSGQGAGDTQYF. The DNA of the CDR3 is TGTGCCAGTAGTCGCTCGGGACAGGGGGCAGGAGATACGCAGTATTTT.